This T cell receptor (beta chain) was identified during a study of T cells after posttransplantation cyclophosphamide. Clones were read by immunoSEQ multiplex PCR, and TCRdb kept only the in-frame ones, dropping some. The data show about 44,000 clones, with none appearing a single time. In its sample, this clone was seen many times. The antigen remains undetermined. The related graft donor's blood sample was taken on the day of bone marrow donation. CDR3 length: 15 amino acids. With V trimmed by 5 bases and J by 0 bases, 2 bases remained unmatched. CDR1 SGHTA and CDR2 FQGNSA come from the germline V gene. Notes on the study in general: TRB overlap between skin or GI tissue T cells and blood was limited. TRB clonality was highly associated with recipient CMV seropositivity and reactivation. Donor CD8+ memory clones often dominated recipient blood repertoires at later times.

The sample consisted of PBMCs. The chain recombines TRBV7-2 with TRBJ2-3, with 10 nucleotides matching TRBD2. The sequence was collected from a man aged 40-50 years in good health, CMV-negative, and a related stem cell transplant donor. The CDR3 nucleotides read TGTGCCAGCAGCGGGGGACTAGCGAGCACAGATACGCAGTATTTT. Protein: CASSGGLASTDTQYF.